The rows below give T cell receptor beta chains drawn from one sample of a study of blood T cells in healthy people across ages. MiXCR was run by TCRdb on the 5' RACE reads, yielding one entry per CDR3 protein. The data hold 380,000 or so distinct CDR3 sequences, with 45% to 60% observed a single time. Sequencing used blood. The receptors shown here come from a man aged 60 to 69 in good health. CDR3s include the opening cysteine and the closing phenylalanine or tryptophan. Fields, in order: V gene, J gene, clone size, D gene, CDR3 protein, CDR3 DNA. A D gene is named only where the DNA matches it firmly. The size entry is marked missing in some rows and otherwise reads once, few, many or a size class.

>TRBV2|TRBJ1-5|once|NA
CASIQDVRPQPQHF
TGTGCCAGCATCCAGGACGTCCGACCACAGCCCCAGCATTTT
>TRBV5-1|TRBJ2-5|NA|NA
CASSLAGGKTETQYF
TGCGCCAGCAGCTTGGCAGGGGGGAAGACGGAGACCCAGTACTTC
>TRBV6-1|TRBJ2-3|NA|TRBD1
CASSDGQGGDTQYF
TGTGCCAGCAGTGACGGACAGGGCGGGGATACGCAGTATTTT
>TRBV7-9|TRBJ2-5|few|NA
CASSLWGSVGETQYF
TGTGCCAGCAGCTTATGGGGTAGCGTGGGAGAGACCCAGTACTTC
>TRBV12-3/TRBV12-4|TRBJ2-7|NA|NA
CASSPERVLFYEQYF
TGTGCCAGCAGCCCCGAACGCGTGTTATTCTACGAGCAGTACTTC
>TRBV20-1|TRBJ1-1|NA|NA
CSARDQRAQSTEAFF
TGCAGTGCTAGAGATCAACGGGCCCAGAGCACTGAAGCTTTCTTT
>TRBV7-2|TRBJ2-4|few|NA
CASSSSSGAWEQYF
TGTGCCAGCAGCTCCAGTTCGGGGGCGTGGGAGCAGTACTTC
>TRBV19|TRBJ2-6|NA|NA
CASSIGRFSGANVLTF
TGTGCCAGTAGTATCGGGCGCTTCTCTGGGGCCAACGTCCTGACTTTC
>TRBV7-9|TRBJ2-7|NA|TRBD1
CASSSTGIYKQYF
TGTGCCAGCAGCTCGACAGGGATCTACAAGCAGTACTTC
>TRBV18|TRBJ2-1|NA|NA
CASSQRWEQFF
TGTGCCAGCTCACAGAGGTGGGAGCAGTTCTTC
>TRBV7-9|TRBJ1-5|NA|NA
CASSFESNQPQHF
TGTGCCAGCAGCTTTGAAAGCAATCAGCCCCAGCATTTT
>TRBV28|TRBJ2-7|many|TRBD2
CASRAGGSSGVEQYF
TGTGCCAGCAGGGCCGGCGGGAGCTCGGGGGTTGAGCAGTACTTC
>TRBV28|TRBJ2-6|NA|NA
CAIKGDGANVLTF
TGTGCCATCAAGGGGGACGGGGCCAACGTCCTGACTTTC
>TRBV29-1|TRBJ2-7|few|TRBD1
CSVERTGGDEQYF
TGCAGCGTCGAAAGGACAGGGGGCGACGAGCAGTACTTC
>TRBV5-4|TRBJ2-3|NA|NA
CASSLESTDTQYF
TGTGCCAGCAGCCTGGAGAGCACAGATACGCAGTATTTT
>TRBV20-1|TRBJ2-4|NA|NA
CSARGDVKNIQYF
TGCAGTGCTAGAGGGGACGTCAAAAACATTCAGTACTTC
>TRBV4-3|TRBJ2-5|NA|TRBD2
CASSQRGLAGGSYTNEQYF
TGCGCCAGCAGCCAAAGAGGACTAGCGGGAGGGTCGTACACAAATGAGCAGTACTTC
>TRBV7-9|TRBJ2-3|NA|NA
CASSLRRATDTQYF
TGTGCCAGCAGCTTAAGACGCGCGACAGATACGCAGTATTTT
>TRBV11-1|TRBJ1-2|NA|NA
CASSLRDTNYGYTF
TGTGCCAGCAGCTTGCGGGACACAAACTATGGCTACACCTTC
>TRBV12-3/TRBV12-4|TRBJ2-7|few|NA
CASGPFGEQYF
TGTGCCAGCGGGCCATTCGGGGAGCAGTACTTC
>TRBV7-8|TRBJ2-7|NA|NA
CASFGGGTTYEQYF
TGTGCCAGCTTCGGGGGCGGGACGACCTACGAGCAGTACTTC
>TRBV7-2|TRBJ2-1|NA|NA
CASSLARASPNEQFF
TGTGCCAGCAGCTTAGCGCGAGCAAGCCCCAATGAGCAGTTCTTC
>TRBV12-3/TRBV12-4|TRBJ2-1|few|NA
CASRTQSMGNEQFF
TGTGCCAGCAGAACCCAGTCGATGGGTAATGAGCAGTTCTTC
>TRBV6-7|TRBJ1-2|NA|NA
CASSQGHRDGYTF
TGTGCCAGCAGTCAAGGGCACAGGGATGGCTACACCTTC